These 17 T cell receptor beta chains were sequenced from one sample in a study of blood T cell repertoires in COVID-19. TCRdb keeps only in-frame clones here, not all; method: immunoSEQ multiplex PCR. Among 250,000 to 400,000 clones listed, roughly 88% were seen once. Sequences were obtained from peripheral blood. These receptor sequences come from a young woman with COVID-19, enrolled during active disease.

This rearrangement joins TRBV21-1 to TRBJ1-6; the table's D call, TRBD1, has no DNA check behind it. TRBV21-1 counts as a pseudogene. There are 16 residues in the CDR3. CDR3 sequence: CASSKVFQGLGSPLHF. As DNA, the CDR3 is TGTGCCAGCAGCAAAGTTTTTCAGGGCCTGGGGTCACCCCTCCACTTT.

Only a few counts were recorded for this clone. Other nucleotide sequences from this sample produce the same CDR3. The V and J genes are TRBV19 and TRBJ1-1; tentative D call: TRBD1 (5 bases). This CDR3 is 13 amino acids long. Germline CDR1 reads LNHDA; CDR2 reads SQIVND (reference sequence). Trimming took 6 bases from V and 5 from J, leaving 13 bases between them. CDR3 protein: CASRTGPGTEAFF. The CDR3 DNA reads as TGTGCCAGTAGAACAGGCCCTGGGACTGAAGCTTTCTTT.

The chain carries TRBV24-1 and TRBJ1-2; TRBD1 matches at 7 bases. The ends lost 4 bases at V and 4 bases at J; junction bases unmatched: 2. This CDR3 is built from 13 residues. Germline V CDR1 and CDR2: KGHDR, SFDVKD. The CDR3 DNA sequence: TGTGCCACCAGTGAGACAGGGTTCTATGGCTACACCTTC. It codes for CATSETGFYGYTF.

The genes are TRBV9 and TRBJ1-4; D unresolved. This CDR3 spans 14 amino acids. The ends were cut back, 0 bases at V and 1 base at J, with 4 bases in the middle. Germline assignment: CDR1 SGDLS and CDR2 YYNGEE. The CDR3 bases are TGTGCCAGCAGCGTAGGAGTAACTAATGAAAAACTGTTTTTT. Translating gives CASSVGVTNEKLFF.

The chain couples TRBV5-4 to TRBJ2-3, with 13 bases that match TRBD2. Losses at the gene ends were 0 bases for V and 2 bases for J; bases not matched to a gene: 6. The CDR3 runs to 18 residues. The germline gives CDR1 SGHNT, CDR2 YYREEE (reference sequence). The CDR3 loop reads CASSLGLAGGTSTDTQYF. CDR3 in DNA: TGTGCCAGCAGCTTGGGACTAGCGGGGGGAACCTCCACAGATACGCAGTATTTT.

This chain joins TRBV3-1 (or the pseudogene TRBV3-2) and TRBJ1-2, with TRBD1 as a possible D gene (5 bases). V was pared by 2 bases and J by 8 bases, with 12 bases between. Germline V gene lookup returns CDR1 LGHDT and CDR2 YNNKEL (reference sequence). The CDR3 is 13 residues long. The CDR3 DNA is TGTGCCAGCAGCCAAAGGCAGGGCTTGGGCTACACCTTC. Translation gives CASSQRQGLGYTF.

The rearrangement links TRBV2 to TRBJ2-7; 12 positions agree with TRBD2. This CDR3 is 15 amino acids long. Germline V gene lookup returns CDR1 SNHLY and CDR2 FYNNEI. Trimming took 7 bases from V and 6 from J; bases not matched to a gene: 10. As DNA, the CDR3 is TGTGCCAGCACCATCCTAGCGGGGGGGCCTGGCGAGCAGTACTTC. Protein: CASTILAGGPGEQYF.

This clone was counted once. The rearrangement joins TRBV9 to TRBJ1-1, with D uncertain. The V gene's germline CDR1 is SGDLS and CDR2 YYNGEE. The V and J ends lost 4 bases and 3 bases respectively, with 13 bases between them. CDR3 length equals 14 residues. CDR3 sequence reads: CASSPQAYDTEAFF. As DNA, the CDR3 is TGTGCCAGCAGCCCCCAGGCTTATGACACTGAAGCTTTCTTT.

The chain links TRBV7-8 to TRBJ2-7; 10 positions agree with TRBD2. Trimming removed 1 base from V and 3 bases from J; junction bases left unmatched: 12. The CDR3 length is 18 residues. Germline V gene data show CDR1 as SGHVS and CDR2 as FQNEAQ. CDR3 residues: CASSLVRFERGGRYEQYF. Here the CDR3 DNA reads TGTGCCAGCAGCTTAGTCCGCTTCGAGCGGGGGGGCCGCTACGAGCAGTACTTC. The whole variable domain, remainder taken from reference TRBV7-8 and TRBJ2-7, is GAGVSQSPRYKVAKRGQDVALRCDPISGHVSLFWYQQALGQGPEFLTYFQNEAQLDKSGLPSDRFFAERPEGSVSTLKIQRTQQEDSAVYLCASSLVRFERGGRYEQYFGPGTRLTVT.

V is TRBV4-3 and J is TRBJ2-7; 10 bases map to TRBD1. The germline gives CDR1 LGHNA, CDR2 YSLEER. The trim removed 4 bases at V and 4 bases at J, leaving 7 bases unmatched. The CDR3 length is 15 residues. The chain's CDR3 is CASSPDPGQGYEQYF. CDR3 bases: TGCGCCAGCAGCCCAGACCCGGGACAGGGGTACGAGCAGTACTTC.

CDR3 region: CATLTEKIEDSPLHF. DNA for the CDR3: TGTGCCACCCTAACGGAGAAAATAGAAGATTCACCCCTCCACTTT. This rearrangement joins TRBV24-1 to TRBJ1-6; D gene ambiguous. The CDR3 contains 15 residues. The germline V and J ends were trimmed by 9 bases and 8 bases, with 19 bases remaining between them. CDR1 and CDR2 from the germline V gene are KGHDR and SFDVKD.

V is TRBV5-4 and J is TRBJ1-2, with D tentatively TRBD1 (6 bases). CDR1 is SGHNT and CDR2 is YYREEE in the germline V gene (reference sequence). The CDR3 loop spans 14 amino acids. Trimming left V 3 bases short and J 1 base short, with 10 bases between. CDR3 DNA sequence: TGTGCCAGCAGCTCCGGGACAAATAACTATGGCTACACCTTC. It codes for CASSSGTNNYGYTF.

This chain connects TRBV6-2 or TRBV6-3 to TRBJ1-1; D possibly corresponds to TRBD1 (6 bases). V was pared by 3 bases and J by 2 bases, with 16 bases between. This CDR3 region has 16 residues. The germline CDR1 and CDR2 sequences are MNHEY and SVGEGT. CDR3 sequence: CASSYSISRGNTEAFF. In nucleotides, the CDR3 is TGTGCCAGCAGTTATTCAATAAGCAGGGGCAACACTGAAGCTTTCTTT.

The chain links TRBV3-1 (or the pseudogene TRBV3-2) to TRBJ1-1; 7 nucleotides agree with TRBD1. V was clipped by 5 bases and J by 6 bases; unmatched bases: 6. Germline lookup yields CDR1 LGHDT and CDR2 YNNKEL (reference sequence). There are 13 residues in the CDR3. The chain's CDR3 is CASSFDRDAEAFF. The CDR3 region has the DNA TGTGCCAGCAGCTTTGACAGGGATGCTGAAGCTTTCTTT.

This clone was counted many times. This chain links TRBV9 with TRBJ2-7; 10 bases match TRBD1. J lost 4 bases, V lost 5 bases, and 9 bases had no gene match. The CDR3 covers 15 residues. Germline V gene sequence: CDR1 SGDLS, CDR2 YYNGEE. The CDR3 region is CASSQGQGHGYEQYF. The CDR3 region has the DNA TGTGCCAGCAGTCAGGGACAGGGGCACGGATACGAGCAGTACTTC.

The chain joins TRBV15 to TRBJ1-4; D remains unclear. This CDR3 is built from 14 residues. Germline loops: CDR1 LNHNV, CDR2 YYDKDF (reference sequence). Trimming shortened V by 3 bases and J by 3 bases, and 8 bases separated the two germline ends. CDR3 DNA: TGTGCCACCAGCAGGGGAGGGCCTAATGAAAAACTGTTTTTT. Its translation is CATSRGGPNEKLFF.

This chain joins TRBV23-1 and TRBJ1-1; tentative D call: TRBD1 (5 bases). TRBV23-1 is recorded as an ORF, its role being uncertain. Trimming pared 2 bases from V and 3 bases from J, leaving 16 bases between. The CDR3 is 16 amino acids. Here the CDR3 DNA reads TGCGCCAGCAGTCAAACGACAGCACCTTTGGACACTGAAGCTTTCTTT. Its protein product is CASSQTTAPLDTEAFF.